The 21 T cell receptor beta chains in this list originate from one sample, sequenced in a study of blood T cell repertoires in COVID-19 (dated by TCRdb to the early 2020s). Receptors were amplified or captured by the immunoSEQ multiplex PCR assay. TCRdb holds this immuneACCESS table with in-frame rearrangements only. Some clones are missing; in checked studies, unresolved V genes explain under half, and the rest has no known cause. The sample table contains about 150,000 clones; only one count was recorded for roughly three quarters of them. The ten largest account for over 5% of the sample. Sequences were obtained from PBMCs or T cells enriched from blood (not recorded which). The origin of the receptors is a woman between 45 and 60 years old who had recovered from COVID-19.

This clone was seen at least ten times. The V gene is TRBV11-2, the J gene TRBJ1-4, with D unresolved. V lost 2 bases and J 6 bases, leaving 10 bases between the germline ends. The CDR3 is 14 amino acids. Germline values: CDR1 SGHAT, CDR2 FQNNGV. CDR3 residues: CASSLLGRDEKLFF. In nucleotides, the CDR3 is TGTGCCAGCAGCTTATTAGGGCGGGATGAAAAACTGTTTTTT. Combining the CDR3 with reference TRBV11-2 and TRBJ1-4 gives the whole variable domain EAGVAQSPRYKIIEKRQSVAFWCNPISGHATLYWYQQILGQGPKLLIQFQNNGVVDDSQLPKDRFSAERLKGVDSTLKIQPAKLEDSAVYLCASSLLGRDEKLFFGSGTQLSVL.

The chain joins TRBV5-1 to TRBJ2-2; D unclear. Germline CDR1 SGHRS, CDR2 YFSETQ. The CDR3 has 14 residues. V dropped 0 bases and J dropped 1 base, with 4 bases sitting between them. The CDR3 protein is CASSLGGNTGELFF. The CDR3 DNA reads as TGCGCCAGCAGCTTGGGCGGGAACACCGGGGAGCTGTTTTTT. The entire variable domain, with the rest obtained from reference TRBV5-1 and TRBJ2-2, is as follows: KAGVTQTPRYLIKTRGQQVTLSCSPISGHRSVSWYQQTPGQGLQFLFEYFSETQRNKGNFPGRFSGRQFSNSRSEMNVSTLELGDSALYLCASSLGGNTGELFFGEGSRLTVL.

The chain carries TRBV9 and TRBJ1-6, with 9 bases that match TRBD1. Trimming at V came to 4 bases and at J to 10 bases, leaving 12 bases not matched to a gene. The CDR3 length is 16 residues. CDR1 SGDLS and CDR2 YYNGEE come from the germline V gene. CDR3 residues: CASSPRGDRAFSPLHF. CDR3 nucleotides: TGTGCCAGCAGCCCGAGAGGGGACAGGGCATTCTCACCCCTCCACTTT.

This chain connects TRBV12-3 or TRBV12-4 to TRBJ1-2, with D uncertain. The CDR3 covers 13 residues. V shed 6 bases and J shed 0 bases, with 8 bases lying between them. The CDR3 DNA reads as TGTGCCAGCAGCCCAGATTCTAACTATGGCTACACCTTC. Its protein product is CASSPDSNYGYTF.

The genes are TRBV19 and TRBJ1-2; D remains unclear. Germline V CDR1 and CDR2: LNHDA, SQIVND (reference sequence). V shed 6 bases and J shed 1 base, with 9 bases lying between them. This CDR3 region has 13 residues. CDR3 in amino acids: CASRRALNYGYTF. For the CDR3, the DNA is TGTGCCAGTAGGCGGGCCCTTAACTATGGCTACACCTTC. Drawing the rest from reference TRBV19 and TRBJ1-2, the complete variable domain is DGGITQSPKYLFRKEGQNVTLSCEQNLNHDAMYWYRQDPGQGLRLIYYSQIVNDFQKGDIAEGYSVSREKKESFPLTVTSAQKNPTAFYLCASRRALNYGYTFGSGTRLTVV.

The chain recombines TRBV29-1 with TRBJ1-1; D possibly corresponds to TRBD1 (6 bases). The CDR3 contains 14 residues. With 1 base removed from V and 1 base from J, the gap between germline ends came to 10 bases. Germline loops: CDR1 SQVTM, CDR2 ANQGSEA. CDR3 sequence: CSVEGGHENTEAFF. The CDR3 DNA reads TGCAGCGTTGAAGGGGGACATGAGAACACTGAAGCTTTCTTT.

V is TRBV27 and J is TRBJ1-2; D unresolved. V lost 7 bases, J lost 10 bases, and 13 bases lay in between. From germline, CDR1 is MNHEY and CDR2 SMNVEV (reference sequence). CDR3 size: 11 residues. The CDR3: CASISAGSYTF. The CDR3 DNA reads TGTGCCAGCATTTCCGCGGGGTCCTACACCTTC.

The table lists this clone with a count of one. V usage is TRBV24-1 and J usage is TRBJ1-1; TRBD1 agrees at 9 bases. CDR1 KGHDR and CDR2 SFDVKD come from the germline V gene. This CDR3 spans 17 amino acids. With 4 bases clipped from V and 0 bases from J, the junction kept 8 bases outside the gene matches. The CDR3 region is CATSDSRTGDMNTEAFF. The CDR3 nucleotides read TGTGCCACCAGTGACTCAAGGACAGGGGATATGAACACTGAAGCTTTCTTT.

CDR3 sequence: CASSLIDFNYGYTF. The CDR3 nucleotides are TGTGCCAGCAGTTTGATCGACTTCAACTATGGCTACACCTTC. The chain uses TRBV28 and TRBJ1-2; no firm D call. This CDR3 is 14 amino acids long. Germline lookup yields CDR1 MDHEN and CDR2 SYDVKM. Between the trimmed V and J ends, which lost 3 bases and 2 bases, there was a span of 10 bases.

The chain is built from TRBV30 and TRBJ1-1; D perhaps matches TRBD1 (5 bases). This CDR3 is built from 18 residues. The germline V gene encodes CDR1 GTSNPN and CDR2 SVGIG (reference sequence). V lost 2 bases to trimming and J lost 2 bases, with 24 bases between them. The CDR3 loop is CAWSTKGTQSTGNTEAFF. In nucleotides, the CDR3 is TGTGCCTGGAGTACAAAAGGGACTCAATCAACGGGAAACACTGAAGCTTTCTTT.

The chain has TRBV6-5 and TRBJ1-2; TRBD1 might be the D (5 bases). The germline gives CDR1 MNHEY, CDR2 SVGAGI. The CDR3 is made up of 13 amino acids. The V end was cut by 4 bases, the J end by 9 bases, with 15 bases between. This CDR3 reads CASSSGGRRRYTF. CDR3 bases: TGTGCCAGCAGTTCCGGGGGGAGAAGACGCTACACCTTC.

This clone has a single count. The genes are TRBV19 and TRBJ2-2; D perhaps matches TRBD1 (6 bases). From germline, CDR1 is LNHDA and CDR2 SQIVND (reference sequence). The ends were cut back, 2 bases at V and 6 bases at J, with 13 bases in the middle. CDR3 size: 15 residues. Written as DNA, the CDR3 is TGTGCCAGTAGTATAACCCCACAGGGAGCCGGGGAGCTGTTTTTT. Residues: CASSITPQGAGELFF.

A note on this clone: The same CDR3 arises from other DNA sequences in this sample as well. The chain uses TRBV29-1 and TRBJ1-1; TRBD1 matches at 7 bases. Germline assignment: CDR1 SQVTM and CDR2 ANQGSEA. V dropped 7 bases and J dropped 1; count of bases not matched to a gene: 6. CDR3 length: 13 residues. The CDR3, as DNA: TGCAGCGGTAAGACAGGGACGAACACTGAAGCTTTCTTT. Amino acid sequence: CSGKTGTNTEAFF.

The sample holds a few counts of this clone. The chain joins TRBV4-1 to TRBJ1-6, with a possible D match to TRBD1 (6 bases). The germline CDR1 and CDR2 sequences are MGHRA and YSYEKL. CDR3 length: 13 residues. The V gene lost 1 base and the J gene lost 8 bases, with 6 bases spanning the gap. CDR3 sequence (DNA): TGCGCCAGCAGCCAAGCAGGGGATTCACCCCTCCACTTT. The encoded protein is CASSQAGDSPLHF.

The genes are TRBV5-8 and TRBJ1-2, with D possibly being TRBD1 (6 bases). Trimming took off 4 bases at V and 5 bases at J, with 15 bases between the two ends. Germline V gene lookup returns CDR1 SGHTS and CDR2 YDEGEE. The CDR3 length is 14 residues. CDR3 loop: CASSGLGHRYGYTF. CDR3 DNA sequence: TGTGCCAGCAGCGGACTGGGACACCGATATGGCTACACCTTC.

V is TRBV2 and J is TRBJ2-2; D ambiguous. The ends were cut back, 0 bases at V and 0 bases at J, with 8 bases in the middle. The CDR3 has 16 amino acids. The V gene's germline CDR1 is SNHLY and CDR2 FYNNEI. CDR3 sequence: CASSEAPGPNTGELFF. The CDR3 DNA reads TGTGCCAGCAGTGAAGCGCCAGGCCCGAACACCGGGGAGCTGTTTTTT.

The rearrangement links TRBV18 to TRBJ1-2; a weak D match, TRBD1 (5 bases). Germline V gives CDR1 KGHSH, CDR2 LQKENI. Trimming removed 2 bases at V and 4 bases at J, with 14 bases between. CDR3 size: 15 residues. The CDR3 loop reads CASSPMAGPGYGYTF. Here the CDR3 DNA reads TGTGCCAGCTCACCAATGGCAGGGCCGGGCTATGGCTACACCTTC.

V is TRBV3-1 (or the pseudogene TRBV3-2) and J is TRBJ1-6; unclear D gene. This CDR3 has 14 amino acids. Trimming cost V 1 base and J 5 bases, with 6 bases left between them. Germline-derived CDR1 and CDR2 are LGHDT and YNNKEL (reference sequence). The CDR3 nucleotides are TGTGCCAGCAGCCAAGGACACGATAATTCACCCCTCCACTTT. Protein product: CASSQGHDNSPLHF.

The CDR3 sequence is CASSLRLAGGREQFF. The CDR3 bases are TGTGCCAGTAGTCTCAGACTAGCGGGGGGGCGAGAGCAGTTCTTC. V gene TRBV19 combines with J gene TRBJ2-1; 14 nucleotides match TRBD2. The CDR3 runs 15 residues. Germline CDR1 LNHDA, CDR2 SQIVND (reference sequence). V lost 5 bases, J lost 10 bases, and 7 bases stayed unmatched. Based on the CDR3 plus reference TRBV19 and TRBJ2-1, the full variable domain is DGGITQSPKYLFRKEGQNVTLSCEQNLNHDAMYWYRQDPGQGLRLIYYSQIVNDFQKGDIAEGYSVSREKKESFPLTVTSAQKNPTAFYLCASSLRLAGGREQFFGPGTRLTVL.

This clone showed up just once. The chain joins TRBV29-1 to TRBJ1-2; 10 nucleotides line up with TRBD1. In germline, CDR1 is SQVTM, CDR2 ANQGSEA. This CDR3 contains 16 residues. J was trimmed by 6 bases and V by 4 bases; bases with no gene match: 14. The CDR3 DNA follows: TGCAGCGTTGTGCCGGGACAGGGGCGGGGGAGCGATGGCTACACCTTC. Its protein product is CSVVPGQGRGSDGYTF.

This clone was seen more than once but under ten times. This chain joins TRBV28 and TRBJ2-1, with TRBD1 matching 8 bases. The CDR3 has 14 amino acids. The germline V gene has CDR1 MDHEN and CDR2 SYDVKM. Trimming cost V 5 bases and J 6 bases; bases outside gene matches: 6. The CDR3 DNA sequence: TGTGCCAGCAGTCGGACAGGGAAGAGCAATGAGCAGTTCTTC. Its protein product is CASSRTGKSNEQFF.